Following are 32 T cell receptor beta chains from one sample sequenced in a study of neurological immune-mediated disorders. TCRdb analysed the 5' RACE reads with MiXCR anew, one entry per CDR3 protein. The sample lists over 25,000 distinct CDR3 sequences, 1.5% occurring once. Sample: PBMCs. Source of these receptors: a woman aged 30 to 39 with multiple sclerosis.

This clonotype was found many times. DNA for the CDR3: TGTGCCAGCAGCCAGGCTGGGTACAAAAACATTCAGTACTTC. This codes for CASSQAGYKNIQYF. The chain has TRBV3-1 and TRBJ2-4; D not certain. Germline values: CDR1 LGHDT, CDR2 YNNKEL (reference sequence). CDR3 length: 14 residues. The V end was cut by 3 bases, the J end by 3 bases, with 9 bases between.

This clonotype has at least ten counts. This sequence joins TRBV20-1 and TRBJ1-1, with D unclear. Germline V gene lookup returns CDR1 DFQATT and CDR2 SNEGSKA (reference sequence). Trimming shortened V by 6 bases and J by 1 base, and 15 bases separated the two germline ends. This CDR3 comprises 14 residues. The CDR3 protein is CSAPRGLRNTEAFF. The CDR3 DNA follows: TGCAGTGCCCCTCGGGGTCTTAGGAACACTGAAGCTTTCTTT.

This clonotype was recorded many times. V usage is TRBV5-5 and J usage is TRBJ1-1; D unresolved. CDR1 and CDR2 (germline): SGHKS, YYEKEE (reference sequence). CDR3 length: 14 amino acids. V was cut by 2 bases and J by 1 base, with 9 bases left in between. The CDR3 DNA sequence: TGTGCCAGCAGCTTAAGGAGTTGGAACACTGAAGCTTTCTTT. This encodes CASSLRSWNTEAFF.

This clonotype was counted between two and nine times. The CDR3 end shows no conserved phenylalanine or tryptophan, and so a read error is likely. The chain joins TRBV7-2 to TRBJ2-7; TRBD1 aligns across 9 bases. CDR3 length equals 15 residues. The junction had 9 bases not matched to a gene; V was cut back by 4 bases and J by 5 bases. CDR1 and CDR2 (germline): SGHTA, FQGNSA. This chain's CDR3 is CASSWGGQGMNEQYC. DNA for the CDR3: TGTGCCAGCAGCTGGGGAGGACAGGGGATGAACGAGCAGTACTGC.

Many counts were recorded for this clonotype. The rearrangement uses TRBV27 and TRBJ1-5, with D possibly being TRBD1 (5 bases). The CDR3 sequence is 13 residues long. Germline V gene data show CDR1 as MNHEY and CDR2 as SMNVEV (reference sequence). The V gene lost 8 bases and the J gene lost 4 bases, with 12 bases spanning the gap. The CDR3 loop reads CASWGRLNQPQHF. DNA of the CDR3: TGTGCCAGCTGGGGGAGGCTAAATCAGCCCCAGCATTTT.

This clonotype showed up many times. J is TRBJ1-5 and V is TRBV11-1; unclear D gene. The V end lost 3 bases, the J end lost 2 bases, and 8 bases lay between the germline ends. Germline CDR1 and CDR2: SGHAT and FQDESV (reference sequence). The CDR3 is 14 amino acids. CDR3 nucleotide sequence: TGTGCCAGCAGCTTGTCGAGTGGCAATCAGCCCCAGCATTTT. This encodes CASSLSSGNQPQHF. The full variable domain, with the rest looked up from reference TRBV11-1 and TRBJ1-5, is EAEVAQSPRYKITEKSQAVAFWCDPISGHATLYWYRQILGQGPELLVQFQDESVVDDSQLPKDRFSAERLKGVDSTLKIQPAELGDSAMYLCASSLSSGNQPQHFGDGTRLSIL.

Ten or more counts support this clonotype. The chain carries TRBV25-1 and TRBJ1-2, with D unclear. The germline V gene encodes CDR1 MGHDK and CDR2 SYGVNS. V lost 6 bases and J lost 6, with 8 bases in between. This CDR3 contains 11 residues. CDR3 sequence: CASSASDGYTF. The CDR3 DNA follows: TGTGCCAGCAGCGCTTCCGATGGCTACACCTTC.

There are many counts of this clonotype. The rearrangement joins TRBV27 to TRBJ2-5; 7 bases map to TRBD1. V shed 5 bases, J shed 4 bases, and the junction held 10 bases outside the gene matches. There are 15 residues in the CDR3. The germline CDR1 and CDR2 sequences are MNHEY and SMNVEV (reference sequence). The CDR3 DNA follows: TGTGCCAGCAGTCCAATCACAGGGGCGCGAGAGACCCAGTACTTC. Translated: CASSPITGARETQYF.

Many counts were recorded for this clonotype. DNA of the CDR3: TGCAGTGCTACAGACCTAGCAAACAATCAGCCCCAGCATTTT. Its protein product is CSATDLANNQPQHF. The chain uses TRBV20-1 and TRBJ1-5; D remains ambiguous. This CDR3 has 14 residues. Trimming took off 4 bases at V and 3 bases at J, with 13 bases between the two ends. The germline gives CDR1 DFQATT, CDR2 SNEGSKA (reference sequence).

This clonotype was observed at least ten times. The CDR3 DNA reads as TGTGCCAGCAGCCAAGGGAGGAAAGGGACACAAGAGACCCAGTACTTC. It specifies CASSQGRKGTQETQYF. V usage is TRBV6-5 and J usage is TRBJ2-5; D is tentatively TRBD1 or TRBD2 (6 bases each). Germline V lookup: CDR1 MNHEY, CDR2 SVGAGI. This CDR3 contains 16 residues. V lost 6 bases and J lost 2, with 19 bases in between.

This clonotype was observed many times. The CDR3: CASSLYGSQPTDTQYF. For the CDR3, the DNA is TGTGCCAGCAGCTTGTACGGATCTCAACCAACAGATACGCAGTATTTT. The V call is TRBV5-6, the J call TRBJ2-3; D unresolved. The CDR3 has 16 residues. The ends were cut back, 1 base at V and 3 bases at J, with 15 bases in the middle. Germline V gene lookup returns CDR1 SGHDT and CDR2 YYEEEE. Full variable domain (missing parts from reference TRBV5-6 and TRBJ2-3): DAGVTQSPTHLIKTRGQQVTLRCSPKSGHDTVSWYQQALGQGPQFIFQYYEEEERQRGNFPDRFSGHQFPNYSSELNVNALLLGDSALYLCASSLYGSQPTDTQYFGPGTRLTVL.

This clonotype has at least ten counts. The gene calls are TRBV6-5 and TRBJ1-6; 7 bases are a match to TRBD1. The germline gives CDR1 MNHEY, CDR2 SVGAGI. After removal of 7 bases from V and 4 bases from J, the junction contained 1 base not matched to a gene. This CDR3 has 13 amino acids. The CDR3 coding sequence is TGTGCCAGCACACAGGGGTATAATTCACCCCTCCACTTT. Translated, it gives CASTQGYNSPLHF.

This clonotype occurred many times. The chain employs TRBV10-3 and TRBJ1-1, with D hard to call. The V gene's germline CDR1 is ENHRY and CDR2 SYGVKD. This CDR3 region has 14 residues. V was cut by 7 bases and J by 2 bases, with 14 bases left in between. CDR3: CAIKVTIQNTEAFF. The DNA for the CDR3 is TGTGCCATCAAGGTCACCATCCAAAACACTGAAGCTTTCTTT.

A word on this clonotype: Being one base from a much bigger clone, this may be a read error. As the CDR3 is not closed by the conserved phenylalanine or tryptophan, this likely results from a read error. The DNA is omitted, as the CDR3 cannot be located on it reliably, and the CDR3 follows TCRdb's listing. This chain joins TRBV20-1 and TRBJ1-2; the DNA was not compared with TRBD1, the D call given in the table. The CDR3 is 12 residues long, ends included. Germline V gene sequence: CDR1 DFQATT, CDR2 SNEGSKA (reference sequence). The chain's CDR3 is CSAAQGQEGYTC.

This clonotype was seen repeatedly, ten times or more. The chain is built from TRBV9 and TRBJ2-3; the match to TRBD2 covers 10 bases. Germline V gene sequence: CDR1 SGDLS, CDR2 YYNGEE. The CDR3 length is 18 residues. After removal of 0 bases from V and 5 bases from J, the junction contained 12 bases not matched to a gene. The CDR3 is CASSVVQPSGGAGDTQYF. The CDR3 DNA reads as TGTGCCAGCAGCGTAGTGCAACCCAGCGGGGGGGCCGGAGATACGCAGTATTTT.

This clonotype was detected many times. The V gene is TRBV20-1, the J gene TRBJ2-7; tentatively, D is TRBD1 or TRBD2 (5 bases each). V lost 3 bases and J lost 3, with 15 bases in between. Germline loops: CDR1 DFQATT, CDR2 SNEGSKA (reference sequence). The CDR3 totals 14 residues. The CDR3 DNA sequence: TGCAGTGCTAGCCCCCGGGACCGCTACTACGAGCAGTACTTC. Translation gives CSASPRDRYYEQYF.

The table lists this clonotype with many counts. The rearrangement links TRBV9 to TRBJ1-2; a weak D match, TRBD1 (6 bases). The CDR3 runs 15 residues. Looked up from germline, CDR1 is SGDLS and CDR2 is YYNGEE. The germline V and J ends were trimmed by 3 bases and 1 base, with 13 bases remaining between them. The CDR3 nucleotides are TGTGCCAGCAGCGCGGTAGCAGGGGATAACTATGGCTACACCTTC. Encoded protein: CASSAVAGDNYGYTF.

This clonotype has ten or more counts. The rearrangement uses TRBV4-2 and TRBJ2-5; possibly TRBD1 for D (7 bases). Trimming removed 4 bases from V and 0 bases from J, with 15 bases in between. The CDR3 length is 16 residues. Germline loops: CDR1 LGHNA, CDR2 YNFKEQ. CDR3 protein: CASSPSQGGYQETQYF. In DNA form, the CDR3 reads TGTGCCAGCAGCCCCAGCCAGGGGGGCTACCAAGAGACCCAGTACTTC.

This clonotype was recorded many times. CDR3 sequence (DNA): TGTGCCAGCAGTACTCTCTTCGGACAGGGCGTTTCACCCCTCCACTTT. It translates to CASSTLFGQGVSPLHF. This chain uses TRBV12-3 or TRBV12-4 with TRBJ1-6; TRBD1 agrees at 8 bases. This CDR3 contains 16 residues. Trimming removed 5 bases from V and 9 bases from J; junction bases left unmatched: 12.

This clonotype was seen at least ten times. The chain couples TRBV20-1 to TRBJ1-5, with D possibly matching TRBD1 (5 bases). Trimming pared 2 bases from V and 6 bases from J, leaving 14 bases between. Germline loops: CDR1 DFQATT, CDR2 SNEGSKA (reference sequence). The CDR3 has 14 amino acids. The CDR3 nucleotides are TGCAGTGCTAGACGGGGAGGGGAGAGTCAGCCCCAGCATTTT. Translating gives CSARRGGESQPQHF.

This clonotype was seen ten or more times. The rearrangement joins TRBV9 to TRBJ2-3; D is ambiguous. The CDR3 is 13 amino acids. V shed 6 bases and J shed 3 bases, with 11 bases lying between them. Germline-derived CDR1 and CDR2 are SGDLS and YYNGEE. The CDR3 DNA is TGTGCCAGCAATCCGGGTCAAACAGATACGCAGTATTTT. Protein product: CASNPGQTDTQYF. Drawing the rest from reference TRBV9 and TRBJ2-3, the complete variable domain is DSGVTQTPKHLITATGQRVTLRCSPRSGDLSVYWYQQSLDQGLQFLIQYYNGEERAKGNILERFSAQQFPDLHSELNLSSLELGDSALYFCASNPGQTDTQYFGPGTRLTVL.

This clonotype appeared many times. The DNA for the CDR3 is TGTGCCAGCACCCGGCTAGTGGCAGATACGCAGTATTTT. This encodes CASTRLVADTQYF. The chain is built from TRBV7-9 and TRBJ2-3; D is unresolved. This CDR3 contains 13 residues. CDR1 and CDR2 from the germline V gene are SEHNR and FQNEAQ (reference sequence). V shed 7 bases and J shed 4 bases, with 12 bases lying between them.

This clonotype was picked up many times. The V call is TRBV20-1, the J call TRBJ2-3; maybe TRBD1 (5 bases). There are 16 residues in the CDR3. The V gene lost 0 bases and the J gene lost 1 base, with 14 bases spanning the gap. The germline gives CDR1 DFQATT, CDR2 SNEGSKA (reference sequence). The CDR3 sequence: CSARDHSRAGTDTQYF. CDR3 in DNA: TGCAGTGCTAGAGATCATAGCAGGGCGGGCACAGATACGCAGTATTTT.

This clonotype was seen at least ten times. V is TRBV7-8 and J is TRBJ1-2; D call uncertain. Between the trimmed V and J ends, which lost 5 bases and 2 bases, there was a span of 6 bases. The CDR3 loop spans 12 amino acids. The germline CDR1 and CDR2 sequences are SGHVS and FQNEAQ. The CDR3 coding sequence is TGTGCCAGCAGCCCCACCAACTATGGCTACACCTTC. Translated, it gives CASSPTNYGYTF.

This clonotype was detected only a few times. This may be a read error: a much more frequent sequence differs by one nucleotide. The missing conserved phenylalanine or tryptophan at the end of this CDR3 makes a read error likely. V usage is TRBV10-2 and J usage is TRBJ2-1, with D possibly matching TRBD1 (5 bases). CDR1 WSHSY and CDR2 SAAADI come from the germline V gene. Trimming took 4 bases from V and 8 from J, leaving 15 bases between them. The CDR3 totals 14 residues. Written as DNA, the CDR3 is TGCGCCAGCAGTGCGGCAGGGTCTATGGATGAGCAGTTCTGC. Translation gives CASSAAGSMDEQFC.

There are many counts of this clonotype. The chain combines TRBV9 with TRBJ2-1, with 11 bases lining up with TRBD2. The CDR3 loop spans 12 amino acids. V gave up 5 bases and J gave up 12 bases; unmatched junction bases: 4. The V gene's germline CDR1 is SGDLS and CDR2 YYNGEE. The CDR3 nucleotides are TGTGCCAGCAGTCCTAGCGGGGGGCCGCAGTTCTTC. Its translation is CASSPSGGPQFF.

In its sample, this clonotype was seen many times. The chain recombines TRBV3-1 with TRBJ1-2; possible D gene TRBD1, 5 bases. The CDR3 runs to 13 residues. The germline V gene has CDR1 LGHDT and CDR2 YNNKEL (reference sequence). V was cut by 1 base and J by 3 bases, with 6 bases left in between. The CDR3 sequence is CASSQVGDYGYTF. The CDR3 nucleotides read TGTGCCAGCAGCCAAGTGGGGGACTATGGCTACACCTTC.

This clonotype was seen many times. This chain uses TRBV20-1 with TRBJ2-7; the D is unclear. Trimming shortened V by 0 bases and J by 5 bases, and 5 bases separated the two germline ends. The germline V gene encodes CDR1 DFQATT and CDR2 SNEGSKA (reference sequence). The CDR3 extends over 11 amino acids. CDR3 DNA: TGCAGTGCTAGAGATGCGAACGAGCAGTACTTC. As protein: CSARDANEQYF.

This clonotype appeared many times. This rearrangement joins TRBV5-1 to TRBJ1-5; no clear D. Trimming stripped 0 bases from V and 6 bases from J, with 7 bases between. The CDR3 is 13 amino acids. CDR1 and CDR2 from the germline V gene are SGHRS and YFSETQ. The CDR3 DNA reads TGCGCCAGCAGCTTGGGAGCTGGTCAGCCCCAGCATTTT. It specifies CASSLGAGQPQHF.

This clonotype was counted many times. The chain combines TRBV27 with TRBJ1-1, with D perhaps TRBD1 (6 bases). V was trimmed by 6 bases and J by 1 base, leaving 12 bases between them. There are 14 residues in the CDR3. The germline CDR1 and CDR2 sequences are MNHEY and SMNVEV (reference sequence). The CDR3 spells CASRQRGANTEAFF. The CDR3 nucleotides read TGTGCCAGCAGGCAAAGGGGGGCGAACACTGAAGCTTTCTTT.

This clonotype was observed many times. The rearrangement joins TRBV7-8 to TRBJ1-2, with a possible D match to TRBD1 (5 bases). CDR3 length equals 12 residues. Trimming pared 1 base from V and 8 bases from J, leaving 8 bases between. Germline-derived CDR1 and CDR2 are SGHVS and FQNEAQ. CDR3 in DNA: TGTGCCAGCAGCTTAGGAGAGGGGGGCTACACCTTC. Its translation is CASSLGEGGYTF.

This clonotype appeared many times. The rearrangement joins TRBV7-9 to TRBJ1-6; 7 bases are shared with TRBD1. Germline V gene sequence: CDR1 SEHNR, CDR2 FQNEAQ (reference sequence). The length of the CDR3 is 15 residues. V gave up 5 bases and J gave up 5 bases; unmatched junction bases: 6. In DNA, the CDR3 is TGTGCCAGCAGCCAGACAGGGACCCATAATTCACCCCTCCACTTT. Its protein is CASSQTGTHNSPLHF.